The subject of this entry is one TCR beta chain. Peripheral blood CD8+ and CD4+ T cells were profiled by TCR beta sequencing. Healthy donors acted as controls, with matching for age and sex. TEMRA cells were FACS-enriched, with CD8+ and CD4+ T cells isolated negatively. This entry comes from a study of CD8 T cells in Susac syndrome. CDR3 length equals 13 residues. The germline CDR1 and CDR2 sequences are SGHAT and FQNNGV. Germline trimming cut 4 bases from V and 6 bases from J; bases unmatched to any gene: 6. When the RNA was reverse transcribed, random hexamers were used with an input of roughly 0.45 to 1 ug. An immunoSEQ multiplex PCR amplified TCR beta CDR3 over 54 Vbeta and 13 Jbeta. TCRdb used MiXCR to reprocess the immunoSEQ multiplex PCR reads, holding one entry per CDR3 protein. The repertoire holds approximately 150,000 distinct CDR3 sequences, with approximately 90% as singletons.

The chain uses TRBV11-2 and TRBJ2-7; 7 bases agree with TRBD2. The clonotype was recovered from a human donor in good health. Sequencing was done on a sample of CD4+ T cells from PBMCs. CDR3 coding DNA: TGTGCCAGCAGCTCCGCGGGGGTACTCGAGCAGTACTTC. The encoded protein is CASSSAGVLEQYF.